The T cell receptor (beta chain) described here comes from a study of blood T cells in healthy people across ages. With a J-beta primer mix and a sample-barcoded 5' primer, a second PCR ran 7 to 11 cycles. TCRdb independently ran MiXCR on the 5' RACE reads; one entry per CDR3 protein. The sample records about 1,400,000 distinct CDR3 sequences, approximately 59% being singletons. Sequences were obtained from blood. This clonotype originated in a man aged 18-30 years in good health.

The CDR3 loop is CASSPPMKKLFF. DNA of the CDR3: TGTGCCAGCAGTCCTCCTATGAAAAAACTGTTTTTT. The chain recombines TRBV28 with TRBJ1-4, with D uncertain. V lost 5 bases to trimming and J lost 9 bases, with 10 bases between them. From germline, CDR1 is MDHEN and CDR2 SYDVKM. The CDR3 extends over 12 amino acids.